The rows below give T cell receptor beta chains drawn from one sample of a study of blood T cell repertoires in COVID-19. The assay was immunoSEQ multiplex PCR, and TCRdb's table has in-frame clones only and misses some. The sample comprises 300,000 to 350,000 clones, 91% of which are singletons, and under 3.5% rests with the top ten. Sequencing input: peripheral blood. These receptors were collected from a woman under 30 who had recovered from COVID-19. The CDR3 runs from the conserved cysteine through the conserved F or W. D genes are given only for firm matches. Some rows have no size entry. The others give once, few or many, or a class for an expanded clone.

d_gene	v_gene	abundance	j_gene	CDR3aa	CDR3nt
-	TRBV19	-	TRBJ1-5	CASSMSRGNQPQHF	TGTGCCAGTAGTATGAGTAGAGGCAATCAGCCCCAGCATTTT
TRBD2	TRBV6-2/TRBV6-3	-	TRBJ2-1	CASSYFPGTSGSYEQFF	TGTGCCAGCAGTTACTTCCCCGGGACTAGCGGGAGCTATGAGCAGTTCTTC
-	TRBV7-9	once	TRBJ1-1	CASSEVDSRREAFF	TGTGCCAGCAGTGAGGTGGACAGTAGAAGAGAAGCTTTCTTT
TRBD2	TRBV6-6	-	TRBJ2-1	CASSSSSGNEQFF	TGTGCCAGCAGTTCTTCTAGCGGCAATGAGCAGTTCTTC
-	TRBV5-1	-	TRBJ2-1	CASSAAGLADGWDEQFF	TGCGCCAGCAGCGCGGCCGGGCTAGCCGACGGTTGGGATGAGCAGTTCTTC
-	TRBV30	-	TRBJ2-5	CAWSLVFGRTQETQYF	TGTGCCTGGAGTTTGGTTTTTGGCCGTACGCAAGAGACCCAGTACTTC
TRBD1	TRBV6-2/TRBV6-3	few	TRBJ1-6	CASSYQGQGTSPLHF	TGTGCCAGCAGTTACCAAGGACAGGGGACATCACCCCTCCACTTT
-	TRBV12-5	-	TRBJ2-1	CASGLHSSYNEQFF	TGTGCTAGTGGGCTCCACAGCTCCTACAATGAGCAGTTCTTC
TRBD2	TRBV29-1	-	TRBJ2-1	CSVLSGIQREQFF	TGCAGCGTCCTGAGCGGGATCCAAAGGGAGCAGTTCTTC
-	TRBV11-2	-	TRBJ1-4	CASSPRGFTNEKLFF	TGTGCCAGCAGCCCCCGCGGGTTTACTAATGAAAAACTGTTTTTT
-	TRBV11-2	few	TRBJ1-1	CASSLGARVEAFF	TGTGCCAGCAGCTTAGGGGCGAGAGTTGAAGCTTTCTTT
-	TRBV19	-	TRBJ2-1	CASSSTGLALFNEQFF	TGTGCCAGTAGTTCCACAGGCCTAGCGCTATTCAATGAGCAGTTCTTC
TRBD1	TRBV3-1/TRBV3-2	-	TRBJ2-3	CASSTDHRGTDTQYF	TGTGCCAGCAGCACGGACCACAGGGGGACAGATACGCAGTATTTT
TRBD1	TRBV2	-	TRBJ1-1	CARTGTGGVNTEAFF	TGTGCCAGAACCGGGACAGGGGGCGTAAACACTGAAGCTTTCTTT
-	TRBV10-1	-	TRBJ1-1	CASSESGGGTEAFF	TGCGCCAGCAGTGAGTCCGGGGGTGGAACTGAAGCTTTCTTT
TRBD2	TRBV14	-	TRBJ2-1	CASSQLAGGPNEQFF	TGTGCCAGCAGCCAATTAGCGGGAGGGCCGAATGAGCAGTTCTTC
-	TRBV14	-	TRBJ1-2	CASSQGDFRGYTF	TGTGCCAGCAGCCAAGGGGACTTTCGTGGCTACACCTTC
TRBD1	TRBV19	-	TRBJ1-2	CASSLPTGSYGYTF	TGTGCCAGTAGTCTCCCGACAGGGTCCTATGGCTACACCTTC
TRBD1	TRBV7-9	-	TRBJ1-2	CASSEDRGRGYTF	TGTGCCAGCAGCGAAGACAGGGGGAGGGGCTACACCTTC
-	TRBV9	-	TRBJ1-1	CASSGGDSWNTEAFF	TGTGCCAGCAGTGGGGGCGACAGTTGGAACACTGAAGCTTTCTTT
TRBD2	TRBV11-2	once	TRBJ2-1	CASSQGLAGEKLQQFF	TGTGCCAGCAGTCAGGGACTAGCGGGAGAGAAGCTCCAGCAGTTCTTC
-	TRBV7-2	-	TRBJ1-2	CASSLNSGEYGYTF	TGTGCCAGCAGCTTAAATTCGGGGGAATATGGCTACACCTTC
-	TRBV20-1	-	TRBJ1-2	CSAPGYTF	TGCAGTGCCCCAGGCTACACCTTC
-	TRBV19	-	TRBJ2-6	CASSISDSGANVLTF	TGTGCCAGTAGTATTTCAGATTCTGGGGCCAACGTCCTGACTTTC